These 6 T cell receptor beta chains originate from one sample sequenced in a study of Ad26.COV2.S vaccination and SARS-CoV-2 variants. Some clones are missing from TCRdb's copy, which holds only in-frame ones; the method was immunoSEQ multiplex PCR. Counted here are approximately 350,000 clones, 80% to 90% occurring once; the ten biggest clones make up roughly 3.2%. Treatment given: 15 to 20 received Ad26.COV2.S at low or high dose, single or two shots; 5 received placebo; per-sample allocation not given. Following the first vaccine or placebo injection, samples were taken on day 63. Sequenced material: peripheral blood, taken in a trial of Ad26.COV2.S vaccine versus placebo. These receptor sequences come from a person aged 18-60 years who received the Ad26.COV2.S COVID-19 vaccine or a placebo.

The CDR3 nucleotides read TGTGCCAGCAGCTTAGTAGGCCAGGGATACCCCTACGAGCAGTACTTC. Translation: CASSLVGQGYPYEQYF. The J gene is TRBJ2-7, the V gene TRBV7-9; D is possibly TRBD1 (5 bases). The germline V gene encodes CDR1 SEHNR and CDR2 FQNEAQ (reference sequence). V lost 1 base and J lost 2, with 15 bases in between. The CDR3 extends over 16 amino acids.

V and J are TRBV2 and TRBJ1-5, with TRBD1 matching over 9 bases. The ends lost 8 bases at V and 6 bases at J; junction bases unmatched: 8. Per the germline V gene, CDR1 is SNHLY and CDR2 is FYNNEI. The CDR3 contains 14 residues. The CDR3 loop is CASLRDRAIQPQHF. The CDR3 bases are TGTGCCAGCCTAAGGGACAGGGCTATTCAGCCCCAGCATTTT.

The rearrangement uses TRBV5-4 and TRBJ1-2; D is possibly TRBD1 (5 bases). The germline V and J ends were trimmed by 0 bases and 1 base, with 16 bases remaining between them. Germline lookup yields CDR1 SGHNT and CDR2 YYREEE (reference sequence). The CDR3 is 17 residues long. The DNA for the CDR3 is TGTGCCAGCAGCTTGGAACCCAGGGTTGGGATTAACTATGGCTACACCTTC. It yields the protein CASSLEPRVGINYGYTF.

The V gene is TRBV6-5, the J gene TRBJ1-2, with TRBD1 matching 8 bases. The CDR3 has 16 residues. Germline values: CDR1 MNHEY, CDR2 SVGAGI. The junction had 11 bases not matched to a gene; V was cut back by 2 bases and J by 6 bases. CDR3 DNA sequence: TGTGCCAGCAGTTACACTTGGACAGGGACCTCCCATGGCTACACCTTC. The encoded protein is CASSYTWTGTSHGYTF.

The CDR3 loop reads CASRRGQGAYGYTF. The CDR3 DNA reads TGTGCCAGCAGACGCGGACAGGGGGCATATGGCTACACCTTC. The J gene is TRBJ1-2, the V gene TRBV6-5; 11 bases fit TRBD1. Germline values: CDR1 MNHEY, CDR2 SVGAGI. The CDR3 spans 14 residues. With 6 bases clipped from V and 5 bases from J, the junction kept 5 bases outside the gene matches.

The table lists this clone with a few counts. V and J are TRBV19 and TRBJ1-5; D uncertain. Germline lookup yields CDR1 LNHDA and CDR2 SQIVND (reference sequence). Between the trimmed V and J ends, which lost 6 bases and 3 bases, there was a span of 12 bases. The CDR3 covers 14 residues. The CDR3, as DNA: TGTGCCAGTAGCATTAGACACGACAATCAGCCCCAGCATTTT. Its protein is CASSIRHDNQPQHF. Variable domain in full (rest from reference TRBV19 and TRBJ1-5): DGGITQSPKYLFRKEGQNVTLSCEQNLNHDAMYWYRQDPGQGLRLIYYSQIVNDFQKGDIAEGYSVSREKKESFPLTVTSAQKNPTAFYLCASSIRHDNQPQHFGDGTRLSIL.